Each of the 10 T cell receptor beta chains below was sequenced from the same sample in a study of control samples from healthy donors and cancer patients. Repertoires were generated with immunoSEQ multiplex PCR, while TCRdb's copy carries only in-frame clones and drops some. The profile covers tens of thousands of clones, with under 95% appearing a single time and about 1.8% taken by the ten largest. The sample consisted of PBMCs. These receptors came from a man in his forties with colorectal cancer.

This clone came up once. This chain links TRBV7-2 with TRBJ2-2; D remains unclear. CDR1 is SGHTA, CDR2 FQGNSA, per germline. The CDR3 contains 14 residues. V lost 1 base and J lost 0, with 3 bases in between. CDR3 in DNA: TGTGCCAGCAGCTTAGACGCGAACACCGGGGAGCTGTTTTTT. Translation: CASSLDANTGELFF.

CDR3 protein: CASSHLAGELFF. The CDR3, as DNA: TGTGCCAGCAGCCATTTAGCGGGGGAGCTGTTTTTT. The rearrangement joins TRBV3-1 (or the pseudogene TRBV3-2) to TRBJ2-2, with D possibly matching TRBD2 (5 bases). The CDR3 has 12 residues. Germline-derived CDR1 and CDR2 are LGHDT and YNNKEL (reference sequence). V gave up 3 bases and J gave up 8 bases, with 7 bases separating them.

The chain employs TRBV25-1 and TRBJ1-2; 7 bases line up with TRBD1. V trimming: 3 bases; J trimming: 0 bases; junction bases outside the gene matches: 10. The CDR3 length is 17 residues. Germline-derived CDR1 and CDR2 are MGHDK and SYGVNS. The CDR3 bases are TGTGCCAGCAGTGACACACAGGGCAGGGGGTCTAACTATGGCTACACCTTC. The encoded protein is CASSDTQGRGSNYGYTF.

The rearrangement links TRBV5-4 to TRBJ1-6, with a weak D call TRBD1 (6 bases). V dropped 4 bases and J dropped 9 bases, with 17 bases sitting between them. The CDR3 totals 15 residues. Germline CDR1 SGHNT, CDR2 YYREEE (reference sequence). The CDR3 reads CASSPREGGGSPLHF. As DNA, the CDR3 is TGTGCCAGCAGCCCCAGGGAGGGGGGTGGTTCACCCCTCCACTTT. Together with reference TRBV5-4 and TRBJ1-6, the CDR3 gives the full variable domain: ETGVTQSPTHLIKTRGQQVTLRCSSQSGHNTVSWYQQALGQGPQFIFQYYREEENGRGNFPPRFSGLQFPNYSSELNVNALELDDSALYLCASSPREGGGSPLHFGNGTRLTVT.

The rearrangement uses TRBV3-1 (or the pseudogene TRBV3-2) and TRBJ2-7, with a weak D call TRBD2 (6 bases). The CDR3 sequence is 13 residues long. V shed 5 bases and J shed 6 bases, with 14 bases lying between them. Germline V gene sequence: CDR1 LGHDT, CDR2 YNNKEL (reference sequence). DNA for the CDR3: TGTGCCAGCAGCTTCCCCGGGGGATCCGAGCAGTACTTC. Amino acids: CASSFPGGSEQYF.

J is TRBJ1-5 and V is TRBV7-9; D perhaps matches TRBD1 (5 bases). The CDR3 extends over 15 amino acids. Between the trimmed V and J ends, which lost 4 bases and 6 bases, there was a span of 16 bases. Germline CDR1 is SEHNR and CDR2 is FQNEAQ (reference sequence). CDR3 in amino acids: CASSSSSRGIQPQHF. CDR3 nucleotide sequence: TGTGCCAGCAGCTCTTCAAGCCGGGGGATTCAGCCCCAGCATTTT.

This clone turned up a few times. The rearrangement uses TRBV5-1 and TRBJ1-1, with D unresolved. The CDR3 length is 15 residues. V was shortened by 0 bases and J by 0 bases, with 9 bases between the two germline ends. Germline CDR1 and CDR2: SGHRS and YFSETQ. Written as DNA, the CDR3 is TGCGCCAGCAGCTTGGAAAGAGATATGAACACTGAAGCTTTCTTT. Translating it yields CASSLERDMNTEAFF.

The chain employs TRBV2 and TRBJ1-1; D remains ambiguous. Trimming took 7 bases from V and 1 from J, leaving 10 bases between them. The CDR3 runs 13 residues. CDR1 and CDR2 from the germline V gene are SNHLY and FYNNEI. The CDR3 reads CASTREQNTEAFF. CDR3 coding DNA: TGTGCCAGCACCCGGGAACAGAACACTGAAGCTTTCTTT.

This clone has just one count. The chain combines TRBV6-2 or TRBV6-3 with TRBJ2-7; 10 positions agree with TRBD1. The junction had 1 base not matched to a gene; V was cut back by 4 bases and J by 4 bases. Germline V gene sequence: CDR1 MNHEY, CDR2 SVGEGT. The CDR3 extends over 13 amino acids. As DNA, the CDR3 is TGTGCCAGCAGTTGGACAGGGGGGTACGAGCAGTACTTC. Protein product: CASSWTGGYEQYF.

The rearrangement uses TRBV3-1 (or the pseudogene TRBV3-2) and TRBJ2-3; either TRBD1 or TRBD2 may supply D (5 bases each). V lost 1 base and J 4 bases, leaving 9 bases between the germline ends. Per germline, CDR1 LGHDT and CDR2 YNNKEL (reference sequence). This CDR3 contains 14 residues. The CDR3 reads CASSQGRGADTQYF. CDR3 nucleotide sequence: TGTGCCAGCAGCCAAGGCCGGGGCGCAGATACGCAGTATTTT.